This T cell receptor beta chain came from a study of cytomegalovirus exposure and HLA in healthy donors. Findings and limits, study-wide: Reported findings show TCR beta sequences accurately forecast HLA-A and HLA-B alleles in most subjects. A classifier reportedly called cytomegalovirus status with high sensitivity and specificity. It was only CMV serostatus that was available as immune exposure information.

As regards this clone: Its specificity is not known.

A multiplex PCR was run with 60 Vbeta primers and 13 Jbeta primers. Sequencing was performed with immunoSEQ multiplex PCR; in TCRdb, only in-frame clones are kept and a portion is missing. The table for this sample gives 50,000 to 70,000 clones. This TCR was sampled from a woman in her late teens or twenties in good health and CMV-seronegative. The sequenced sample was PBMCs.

CDR3 in amino acids: CASRDRTAPQETQYF. For the CDR3, the DNA is TGCGCCAGCAGGGATAGGACAGCACCCCAAGAGACCCAGTACTTC. V and J are TRBV4-1 and TRBJ2-5, with D possibly TRBD1 on 6 matching bases. The V gene lost 6 bases and the J gene lost 1 base, with 15 bases spanning the gap. Per the germline V gene, CDR1 is MGHRA and CDR2 is YSYEKL. This CDR3 has 15 residues.